The 19 T cell receptor beta chains given below trace back to one sample, sequenced in a study of tumor and adjacent non-tumor tissue in lung cancer. The library came from three nested PCR rounds adapted from ARM-PCR protocols. TCRdb redid the calling of the multiplex PCR reads with MiXCR, one entry per CDR3 protein. The data contain about 75,000 distinct CDR3 sequences, roughly 80% of them singletons. RNA was extracted from bulk tissue without any cell sorting. Sequenced input: lung tumor tissue. The origin of the receptors is a woman in her forties or fifties with non-small cell lung cancer.

Worth noting for this clonotype: Relative to the germline gene, one junction end is altered; a read error may explain this. This chain connects TRBV5-4 to TRBJ2-7; the match to TRBD2 covers 9 bases. In germline, CDR1 is SGHNT, CDR2 YYREEE (reference sequence). The CDR3 runs to 15 residues. The CDR3 DNA follows: TGTGCCAGCAGCCCCGGGCTAGCGGGAAGTGGCGAGCAGAACTTC. Its protein product is CASSPGLAGSGEQNF.

Comment on this clonotype: One end of the junction does not line up with germline, which may come from a read error. The CDR3 here is CDSSFNVDDEQFF. The CDR3 nucleotides read TGTGACAGCAGTTTTAATGTCGACGATGAGCAGTTCTTC. The gene calls are TRBV12-3 or TRBV12-4 and TRBJ2-1; the D is unclear. CDR3 length: 13 amino acids.

Comments on this clonotype: Germline and junction disagree at one end, which may indicate a read error. The chain has TRBV6-6 and TRBJ1-6, with D maybe TRBD1 (6 bases). The CDR3 is 16 residues long. CDR1 and CDR2 (germline): MNHNY, SVGAGI (reference sequence). This CDR3 reads CASSLPGAPGDSPPHF. CDR3 coding DNA: TGTGCCAGCAGTTTACCAGGGGCGCCGGGCGATTCACCCCCCCACTTT.

This clonotype was seen repeatedly, ten times or more. The rearrangement joins TRBV6-1 to TRBJ2-1; D uncertain. The CDR3 loop spans 13 amino acids. The V and J ends lost 5 bases and 8 bases respectively, with 13 bases between them. Germline CDR1 is MNHNS and CDR2 is SASEGT. The CDR3 nucleotides read TGTGCCAGCAGTACAGAGAGCCCCCATGAGCAGTTCTTC. It codes for CASSTESPHEQFF.

Of note for this clonotype: One junction end does not reproduce the germline sequence, and a read error may be involved. The J gene is TRBJ2-1, the V gene TRBV11-2; no definite D call. Germline V gene sequence: CDR1 SGHAT, CDR2 FQNNGV. This CDR3 comprises 13 residues. The CDR3 DNA reads as TGTGCCAACAGCTTGGAGAGATACGGCGAGCAGTTCTTC. It specifies CANSLERYGEQFF.

The gene calls are TRBV11-2 and TRBJ2-7; D gene unclear. There are 12 residues in the CDR3. CDR1 is SGHAT, CDR2 FQNNGV, per germline. V dropped 8 bases and J dropped 8 bases, with 16 bases sitting between them. DNA for the CDR3: TGTGCCAGCGACTTAAGCTCTAGGAAGCAGTACTTC. This sequence encodes CASDLSSRKQYF.

This clonotype has just a few counts. A much larger clone lies a single base off, so this may be a read error. V and J are TRBV20-1 and TRBJ2-2; TRBD2 aligns across 8 bases. In germline, CDR1 is DFQATT, CDR2 SNEGSKA (reference sequence). The CDR3 contains 16 residues. CDR3 loop: CTASPSSGRNTGELFF. In nucleotides, the CDR3 is TGCACTGCTAGCCCGTCGAGCGGGAGGAACACCGGGGAGCTGTTTTTT.

As to this clonotype: Likely a read error: the CDR3 ends without its conserved phenylalanine or tryptophan. The chain recombines TRBV6-2 or TRBV6-3 with TRBJ2-7; perhaps TRBD2 as D (5 bases). The germline gives CDR1 MNHEY, CDR2 SVGEGT. V lost 4 bases and J 4 bases, leaving 11 bases between the germline ends. The CDR3 totals 13 residues. The CDR3 bases are TGTGCCAGCAGTTGGGAGAGCTGGTACGAGCAGTACTTA. It yields the protein CASSWESWYEQYL.

This clonotype is labeled medium-sized (0.01 to 0.1%). This chain joins TRBV29-1 and TRBJ1-5, with D unclear. V lost 8 bases and J 2 bases, leaving 13 bases between the germline ends. CDR3 length equals 13 residues. CDR1 is SQVTM and CDR2 is ANQGSEA in the germline V gene. The CDR3 DNA follows: TGCAGCATCCACGGCGGAGGCAATCAGCCCCAGCATTTT. This gives the protein CSIHGGGNQPQHF.

Note on this clonotype: At one end, the junction sequence differs from germline, possibly due to a read error. The chain couples TRBV28 to TRBJ2-2; either TRBD1 or TRBD2 may fit D (5 bases each). Looked up from germline, CDR1 is MDHEN and CDR2 is SYDVKM. The CDR3 extends over 14 amino acids. CDR3 sequence: CASSGTVNTGELFF. The CDR3 DNA is TGTGCCAGCTCAGGGACGGTGAACACCGGGGAGTTGTTTTTT. The full variable domain, completed using reference TRBV28 and TRBJ2-2, is DVKVTQSSRYLVKRTGEKVFLECVQDMDHENMFWYRQDPGLGLRLIYFSYDVKMKEKGDIPEGYSVSREKKERFSLILESASTNQTSMYLCASSGTVNTGELFFGEGSRLTVL.

Concerning this clonotype itself: The junction does not match germline at one end; this may be a read error. CDR3 loop: CDSSEGEEGDEQFF. The DNA for the CDR3 is TGTGACAGCAGTGAAGGGGAAGAGGGGGATGAACAGTTCTTC. The chain uses TRBV6-1 and TRBJ2-1, with a weak D call TRBD1 (6 bases). This CDR3 region has 14 residues. The germline CDR1 and CDR2 sequences are MNHNS and SASEGT.

For this clonotype: An end of the junction does not agree with germline; a read error may underlie this. The chain carries TRBV6-1 and TRBJ2-2; 7 bases match TRBD1. This CDR3 spans 16 amino acids. Per germline, CDR1 MNHNS and CDR2 SASEGT. In DNA, the CDR3 is TGTGCCAGCAGTGCATCTCTGACAGTTTATACAGGGGAGCTATTTTTT. Encoded protein: CASSASLTVYTGELFF.

As for this clonotype: At one of its ends the junction is not consistent with the germline gene, which may arise from a read error. This chain connects TRBV7-8 to TRBJ1-5; 8 positions agree with TRBD1. Germline loops: CDR1 SGHVS, CDR2 FQNEAQ. The length of the CDR3 is 15 residues. The CDR3 region has the DNA TGTGCCAGCAGCTTTAACCAGGGGGCGGGACGGCCCCGGCATTTT. As protein: CASSFNQGAGRPRHF.

The chain combines TRBV12-3 or TRBV12-4 with TRBJ2-1; D might be TRBD2 (6 bases). Trimming shortened V by 3 bases and J by 9 bases, and 18 bases separated the two germline ends. The CDR3 totals 15 residues. CDR3 residues: CASSLESGANSEQFF. For the CDR3, the DNA is TGTGCCAGCAGTTTGGAATCGGGAGCTAACAGTGAGCAGTTCTTC.

As for this clonotype: Being one base from a much bigger clone, this may be a read error. J is TRBJ2-7 and V is TRBV20-1; 11 bases agree with TRBD2. CDR1 DFQATT and CDR2 SNEGSKA come from the germline V gene (reference sequence). This CDR3 region has 13 residues. Trimming cost V 5 bases and J 4 bases; bases outside gene matches: 4. CDR3 residues: CSASLAGGYEQYF. CDR3 DNA sequence: TGCAGTGCTTCATTAGCGGGAGGGTACGAGCAGTACTTC.

About this clonotype itself: The conserved closing phenylalanine or tryptophan is absent in this CDR3, likely reflecting a read error. The DNA is left out, because the CDR3 cannot be placed on it with certainty; the CDR3 is given as TCRdb lists it. This sequence joins TRBV11-2 and TRBJ2-1; the listed D gene, TRBD2, was not tested against the DNA. CDR1 is SGHAT, CDR2 FQNNGV, per germline. Counting both end residues, the CDR3 totals 15 amino acids. CDR3 sequence: CANSLEASGRAEQLL.

Details on this clonotype: Here the CDR3 omits its conserved ending phenylalanine or tryptophan, so a read error is the likely source. The chain recombines TRBV11-3 with TRBJ2-5; possible D gene TRBD2, 5 bases. Germline CDR1 and CDR2: SGHNT and YENEEA. This CDR3 region has 13 residues. CDR3 sequence reads: CASSFGVGEAQYY. The CDR3 DNA reads as TGTGCCAGTAGTTTTGGTGTGGGAGAGGCCCAGTACTAC.

This clonotype was seen just once. A read error is possible here, since a much larger clone lies one base away. The J gene is TRBJ2-2, the V gene TRBV28, with 7 bases identical to TRBD1. The CDR3 has 15 residues. The V segment lost 7 bases and the J segment 5 bases; nucleotides outside the gene matches: 10. Germline CDR1 MDHEN, CDR2 SYDVKM. CDR3 loop: CASIPGGGVTGELFF. The CDR3 DNA sequence: TGTGCCAGCATACCAGGGGGTGGCGTTACCGGGGAGCTGTTTTTT.

This sequence joins TRBV5-1 and TRBJ2-5, with D perhaps given as TRBD1 or TRBD2 (6 bases each). This CDR3 spans 16 amino acids. Germline loops: CDR1 SGHRS, CDR2 YFSETQ. The CDR3 nucleotides are TGCGCTTGCAGCTTGGAGGGGGGAGGCTACCAAGAGACCCAGTACTTC. As protein: CACSLEGGGYQETQYF. Full variable domain (rest looked up from reference TRBV5-1 and TRBJ2-5): KAGVTQTPRYLIKTRGQQVTLSCSPISGHRSVSWYQQTPGQGLQFLFEYFSETQRNKGNFPGRFSGRQFSNSRSEMNVSTLELGDSALYLCACSLEGGGYQETQYFGPGTRLLVL.